This passage covers 19 T cell receptor beta chains from one sample sequenced in a study of OX40 agonist ivuxolimab in advanced cancers. Assay used: immunoSEQ multiplex PCR; TCRdb lists only in-frame clones, some missing. The sample consists of 77,000 or so clones, 85% to 95% of them appearing once. This specimen was CD4+ or CD8+ T cells sorted from blood, taken in a trial of the OX40 agonist ivuxolimab. The source of these receptors is an adult with an advanced solid tumor such as melanoma, head and neck, liver or kidney cancer.

V usage is TRBV11-2 and J usage is TRBJ2-7; tentatively, D is TRBD1 (5 bases). Germline CDR1 SGHAT, CDR2 FQNNGV. Trimming cost V 0 bases and J 2 bases, with 14 bases left between them. This CDR3 spans 16 amino acids. CDR3 protein: CASSLDMGLSAYEQYF. The CDR3 region has the DNA TGTGCCAGCAGCTTAGATATGGGGCTGTCCGCCTACGAGCAGTACTTC.

The J gene is TRBJ2-2, the V gene TRBV5-4, with D unclear. Germline V lookup: CDR1 SGHNT, CDR2 YYREEE (reference sequence). The CDR3 is 17 amino acids. Trimming left V 0 bases short and J 4 bases short, with 16 bases between. The CDR3 reads CASSLAGAHPSTGELFF. The CDR3 nucleotides read TGTGCCAGCAGCTTGGCCGGAGCCCACCCTTCCACCGGGGAGCTGTTTTTT.

The chain employs TRBV4-1 and TRBJ1-2, with D unclear. V shed 1 base and J shed 4 bases, with 16 bases lying between them. Germline V CDR1 and CDR2: MGHRA, YSYEKL. The CDR3 runs 16 residues. The CDR3 sequence is CASSQVERATPYGYTF. CDR3 nucleotide sequence: TGCGCCAGCAGCCAAGTGGAGAGGGCAACCCCCTATGGCTACACCTTC.

The chain couples TRBV29-1 to TRBJ2-2; D is undetermined. CDR1 and CDR2 from the germline V gene are SQVTM and ANQGSEA. Deletions cut 6 bases from V and 7 bases from J, with 9 bases between. This CDR3 is built from 11 residues. The CDR3 nucleotides are TGCAGCGTCCCACTTAACGGGGAGCTGTTTTTT. Protein: CSVPLNGELFF.

Only one count was recorded for this clone. V usage is TRBV5-4 and J usage is TRBJ1-1, with TRBD1 matching over 8 bases. The CDR3 is 18 residues long. Germline V gene lookup returns CDR1 SGHNT and CDR2 YYREEE (reference sequence). The ends lost 2 bases at V and 0 bases at J; junction bases unmatched: 12. CDR3 protein: CASSFERQGPRMNTEAFF. For the CDR3, the DNA is TGTGCCAGCAGCTTCGAAAGACAGGGGCCCCGAATGAACACTGAAGCTTTCTTT. The entire variable domain, with the rest obtained from reference TRBV5-4 and TRBJ1-1, is as follows: ETGVTQSPTHLIKTRGQQVTLRCSSQSGHNTVSWYQQALGQGPQFIFQYYREEENGRGNFPPRFSGLQFPNYSSELNVNALELDDSALYLCASSFERQGPRMNTEAFFGQGTRLTVV.

The rearrangement joins TRBV15 to TRBJ1-4, with TRBD1 matching over 9 bases. Germline-derived CDR1 and CDR2 are LNHNV and YYDKDF (reference sequence). The CDR3 spans 15 residues. V lost 3 bases, J lost 5 bases, and 4 bases stayed unmatched. DNA of the CDR3: TGTGCCACCAGCAGTCCCGGACAGGGGAATGAAAAACTGTTTTTT. Translating it yields CATSSPGQGNEKLFF.

The chain is built from TRBV5-1 and TRBJ2-7, with 7 bases that match TRBD2. CDR3 length equals 13 residues. The J segment lost 6 bases and the V segment lost 0 bases, leaving 3 bases of the junction unmatched. The V gene's germline CDR1 is SGHRS and CDR2 YFSETQ. The CDR3 region has the DNA TGCGCCAGCAGCTTGGATACGGGGGGCGAGCAGTACTTC. It encodes CASSLDTGGEQYF. Complete variable domain (other parts from reference TRBV5-1 and TRBJ2-7): KAGVTQTPRYLIKTRGQQVTLSCSPISGHRSVSWYQQTPGQGLQFLFEYFSETQRNKGNFPGRFSGRQFSNSRSEMNVSTLELGDSALYLCASSLDTGGEQYFGPGTRLTVT.

The rearrangement joins TRBV9 to TRBJ1-2; TRBD1 matches at 7 bases. Trimming at V came to 5 bases and at J to 6 bases, leaving 19 bases not matched to a gene. Germline values: CDR1 SGDLS, CDR2 YYNGEE. This CDR3 comprises 17 residues. CDR3 DNA: TGTGCCAGCAGAAGAAAGACAGGGTACACAAGGGGCGATGGCTACACCTTC. It encodes CASRRKTGYTRGDGYTF.

V is TRBV9 and J is TRBJ1-3; D is uncertain. Germline loops: CDR1 SGDLS, CDR2 YYNGEE. The CDR3 has 17 amino acids. The V and J ends lost 0 bases and 0 bases respectively, with 13 bases between them. The CDR3 nucleotides are TGTGCCAGCAGCGTAGAGGGCAGAGTCTTCTCTGGAAACACCATATATTTT. Translation: CASSVEGRVFSGNTIYF.

This clone was seen a few times. This CDR3 reads CASSYRDGSYEQYF. The CDR3 DNA follows: TGTGCCAGCAGTTACAGGGACGGATCCTACGAGCAGTACTTC. This rearrangement joins TRBV6-5 to TRBJ2-7; D may be TRBD1 or TRBD2 (5 bases each). The V gene's germline CDR1 is MNHEY and CDR2 SVGAGI. The V end was cut by 2 bases, the J end by 1 base, with 9 bases between. The CDR3 is made up of 14 amino acids.

This clone appeared a single time. The chain employs TRBV11-2 and TRBJ2-7; D is uncertain. V was trimmed by 1 base and J by 3 bases, leaving 10 bases between them. The CDR3 is made up of 14 amino acids. Germline lookup yields CDR1 SGHAT and CDR2 FQNNGV. The CDR3 DNA is TGTGCCAGCAGCTTAGGCGGCTCTGACTACGAGCAGTACTTC. It specifies CASSLGGSDYEQYF.

The V and J genes are TRBV30 and TRBJ2-3; 12 nucleotides align to TRBD1. V shed 2 bases, J shed 6 bases, and the junction held 6 bases outside the gene matches. CDR3 size: 15 residues. Germline lookup yields CDR1 GTSNPN and CDR2 SVGIG (reference sequence). The CDR3 DNA reads as TGTGCCTGGAGTTCGGGACAGGGGGCGAAGGATACGCAGTATTTT. Residues: CAWSSGQGAKDTQYF.

The chain employs TRBV10-1 and TRBJ2-2; 7 bases agree with TRBD1. The length of the CDR3 is 14 residues. The germline CDR1 and CDR2 sequences are WNHNN and SYGVQD (reference sequence). J gave up 2 bases and V 5 bases, and 2 bases lay outside the gene matches. The CDR3 is CASSRQGNTGELFF. CDR3 DNA: TGCGCCAGCAGTCGACAGGGTAACACCGGGGAGCTGTTTTTT.

The rearrangement uses TRBV14 and TRBJ1-6; TRBD1 is a possible D gene (6 bases). The CDR3 is 19 amino acids. Trimming left V 0 bases short and J 0 bases short, with 15 bases between. In germline, CDR1 is SGHDN, CDR2 FVKESK. The CDR3 loop reads CASSQETGRMSSYNSPLHF. The CDR3 DNA reads as TGTGCCAGCAGCCAAGAGACAGGCCGGATGAGCTCCTATAATTCACCCCTCCACTTT. Based on the CDR3 plus reference TRBV14 and TRBJ1-6, the full variable domain is EAGVTQFPSHSVIEKGQTVTLRCDPISGHDNLYWYRRVMGKEIKFLLHFVKESKQDESGMPNNRFLAERTGGTYSTLKVQPAELEDSGVYFCASSQETGRMSSYNSPLHFGNGTRLTVT.

V usage is TRBV29-1 and J usage is TRBJ1-2, with TRBD1 matching 9 bases. Germline CDR1 reads SQVTM; CDR2 reads ANQGSEA. The trim removed 5 bases at V and 6 bases at J, leaving 10 bases unmatched. This CDR3 comprises 14 residues. CDR3 sequence: CSVSPPWTGDGYTF. CDR3 in DNA: TGCAGCGTTTCCCCGCCTTGGACAGGGGATGGCTACACCTTC.

As concerns this clone: Additional DNA sequences in this sample encode the identical CDR3. The rearrangement joins TRBV9 to TRBJ2-7, with D perhaps being TRBD1 or TRBD2 (5 bases each). Trimming pared 0 bases from V and 0 bases from J, leaving 10 bases between. This CDR3 is 15 amino acids long. The germline CDR1 and CDR2 sequences are SGDLS and YYNGEE. CDR3: CASSVDGGSSYEQYF. The CDR3, as DNA: TGTGCCAGCAGCGTAGATGGGGGTAGCTCCTACGAGCAGTACTTC.

The genes are TRBV18 and TRBJ2-7, with D possibly TRBD1 on 7 matching bases. The length of the CDR3 is 18 residues. Per the germline V gene, CDR1 is KGHSH and CDR2 is LQKENI. V gave up 5 bases and J gave up 1 base, with 24 bases separating them. As DNA, the CDR3 is TGTGCCAGCTCAGCCCTCCTGTTACAGGGGACTTCTTCCTACGAGCAGTACTTC. Residues: CASSALLLQGTSSYEQYF.

The V call is TRBV30, the J call TRBJ1-2; D is unresolved. The length of the CDR3 is 12 residues. CDR1 GTSNPN and CDR2 SVGIG come from the germline V gene (reference sequence). Trimming took off 7 bases at V and 7 bases at J, with 16 bases between the two ends. The CDR3 spells CASPGIEGGYTF. CDR3 coding DNA: TGTGCCTCTCCGGGGATAGAAGGTGGCTACACCTTC.

The chain is built from TRBV2 and TRBJ1-1, with 8 nucleotides matching TRBD1. V was pared by 8 bases and J by 0 bases, with 5 bases of the junction left unmatched. Germline CDR1 and CDR2: SNHLY and FYNNEI. CDR3 length: 14 amino acids. CDR3 amino acids: CASLTGVMNTEAFF. As DNA, the CDR3 is TGTGCCAGCTTGACAGGGGTCATGAACACTGAAGCTTTCTTT.